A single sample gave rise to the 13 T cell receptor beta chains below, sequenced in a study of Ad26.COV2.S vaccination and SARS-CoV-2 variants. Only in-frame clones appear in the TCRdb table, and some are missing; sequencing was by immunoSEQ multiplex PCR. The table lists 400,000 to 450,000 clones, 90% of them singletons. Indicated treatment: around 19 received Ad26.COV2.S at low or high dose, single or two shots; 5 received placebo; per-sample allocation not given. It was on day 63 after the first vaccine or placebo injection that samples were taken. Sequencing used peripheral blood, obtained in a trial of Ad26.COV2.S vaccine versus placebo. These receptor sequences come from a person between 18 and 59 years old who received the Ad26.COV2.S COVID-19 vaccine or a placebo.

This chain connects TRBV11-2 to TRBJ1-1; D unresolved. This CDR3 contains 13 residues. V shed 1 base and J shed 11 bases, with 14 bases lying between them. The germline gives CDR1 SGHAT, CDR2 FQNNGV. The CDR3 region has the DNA TGTGCCAGCAGCTTAGCAGAAGGGAGTATGGCTTTCTTT. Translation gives CASSLAEGSMAFF.

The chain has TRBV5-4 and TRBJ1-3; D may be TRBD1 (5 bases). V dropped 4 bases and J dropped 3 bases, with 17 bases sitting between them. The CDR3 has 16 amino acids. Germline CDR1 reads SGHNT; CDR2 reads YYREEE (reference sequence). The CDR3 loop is CASSQAGRANGNTIYF. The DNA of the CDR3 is TGTGCCAGCAGCCAGGCCGGCAGGGCGAATGGAAACACCATATATTTT.

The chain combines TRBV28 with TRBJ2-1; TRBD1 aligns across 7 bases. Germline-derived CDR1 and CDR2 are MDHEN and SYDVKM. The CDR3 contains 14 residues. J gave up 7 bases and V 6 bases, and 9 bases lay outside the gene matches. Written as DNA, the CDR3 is TGTGCCAGCAGCCGGGGACAGTCAATTAATGAGCAGTTCTTC. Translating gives CASSRGQSINEQFF. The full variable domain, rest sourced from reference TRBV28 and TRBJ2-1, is DVKVTQSSRYLVKRTGEKVFLECVQDMDHENMFWYRQDPGLGLRLIYFSYDVKMKEKGDIPEGYSVSREKKERFSLILESASTNQTSMYLCASSRGQSINEQFFGPGTRLTVL.

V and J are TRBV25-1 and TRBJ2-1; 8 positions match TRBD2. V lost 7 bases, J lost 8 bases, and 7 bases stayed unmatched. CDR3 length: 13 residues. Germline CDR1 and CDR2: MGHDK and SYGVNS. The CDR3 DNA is TGTGCCAGCAAGGGACTAGATATCGATGAGCAGTTCTTC. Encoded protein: CASKGLDIDEQFF.

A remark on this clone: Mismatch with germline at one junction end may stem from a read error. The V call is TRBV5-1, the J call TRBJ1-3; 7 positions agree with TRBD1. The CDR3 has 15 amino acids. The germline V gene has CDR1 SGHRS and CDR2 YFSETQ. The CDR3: CASSLARTGGDTIYF. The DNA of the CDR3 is TGCGCCAGCAGCTTGGCCCGGACAGGTGGAGACACCATATATTTT.

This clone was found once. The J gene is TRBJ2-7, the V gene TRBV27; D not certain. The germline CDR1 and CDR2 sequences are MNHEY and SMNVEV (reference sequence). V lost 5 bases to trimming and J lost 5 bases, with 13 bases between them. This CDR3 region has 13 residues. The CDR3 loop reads CASSLHALHEQYF. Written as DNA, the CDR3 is TGTGCCAGCAGTCTCCATGCCCTCCACGAGCAGTACTTC.

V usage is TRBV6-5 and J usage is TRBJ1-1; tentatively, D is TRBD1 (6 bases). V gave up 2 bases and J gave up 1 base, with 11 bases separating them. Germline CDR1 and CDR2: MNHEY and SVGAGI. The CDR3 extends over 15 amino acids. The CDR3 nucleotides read TGTGCCAGCAGTTACGGTCTGACAGGGAACACTGAAGCTTTCTTT. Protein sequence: CASSYGLTGNTEAFF.

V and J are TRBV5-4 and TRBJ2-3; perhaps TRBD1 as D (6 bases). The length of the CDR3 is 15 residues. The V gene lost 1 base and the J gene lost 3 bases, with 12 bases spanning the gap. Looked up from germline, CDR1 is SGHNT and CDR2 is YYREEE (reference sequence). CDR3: CASSLNRESTDTQYF. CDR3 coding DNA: TGTGCCAGCAGCTTGAACAGGGAGTCGACAGATACGCAGTATTTT.

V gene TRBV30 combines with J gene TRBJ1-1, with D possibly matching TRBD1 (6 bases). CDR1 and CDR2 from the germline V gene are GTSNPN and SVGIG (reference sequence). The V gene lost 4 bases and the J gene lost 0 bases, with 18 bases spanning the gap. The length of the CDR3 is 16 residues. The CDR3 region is CAWTNLGALMNTEAFF. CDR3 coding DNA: TGTGCCTGGACCAACCTGGGGGCGTTAATGAACACTGAAGCTTTCTTT. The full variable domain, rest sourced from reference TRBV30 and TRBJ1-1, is SQTIHQWPATLVQPVGSPLSLECTVEGTSNPNLYWYRQAAGRGLQLLFYSVGIGQISSEVPQNLSASRPQDRQFILSSKKLLLSDSGFYLCAWTNLGALMNTEAFFGQGTRLTVV.

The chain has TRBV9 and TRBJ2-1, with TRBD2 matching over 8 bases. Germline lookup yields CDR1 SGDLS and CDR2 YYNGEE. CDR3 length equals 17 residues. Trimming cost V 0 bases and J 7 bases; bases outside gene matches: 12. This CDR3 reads CASSVALESGGLNEQFF. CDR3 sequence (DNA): TGTGCCAGCAGCGTAGCTCTCGAGAGCGGGGGTTTAAATGAGCAGTTCTTC.

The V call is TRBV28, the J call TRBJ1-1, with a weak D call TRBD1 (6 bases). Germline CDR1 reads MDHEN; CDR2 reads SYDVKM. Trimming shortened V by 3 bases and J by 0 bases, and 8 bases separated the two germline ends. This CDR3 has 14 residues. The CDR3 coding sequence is TGTGCCAGCAGTTTGGACAGAATGAACACTGAAGCTTTCTTT. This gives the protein CASSLDRMNTEAFF.

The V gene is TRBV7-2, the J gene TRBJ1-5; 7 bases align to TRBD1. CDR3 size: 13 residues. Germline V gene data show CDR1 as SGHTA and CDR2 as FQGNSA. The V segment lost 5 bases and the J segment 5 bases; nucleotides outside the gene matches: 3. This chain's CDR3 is CASSERGHQPQHF. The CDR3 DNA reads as TGTGCCAGCAGCGAGAGGGGGCATCAGCCCCAGCATTTT.

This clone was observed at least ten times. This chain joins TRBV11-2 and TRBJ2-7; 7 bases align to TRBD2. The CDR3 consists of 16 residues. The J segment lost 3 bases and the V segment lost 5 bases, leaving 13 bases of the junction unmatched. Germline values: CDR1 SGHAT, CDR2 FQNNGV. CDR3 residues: CASSHDSGSGYYEQYF. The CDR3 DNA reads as TGTGCCAGCAGCCACGATAGCGGGTCGGGATACTACGAGCAGTACTTC.